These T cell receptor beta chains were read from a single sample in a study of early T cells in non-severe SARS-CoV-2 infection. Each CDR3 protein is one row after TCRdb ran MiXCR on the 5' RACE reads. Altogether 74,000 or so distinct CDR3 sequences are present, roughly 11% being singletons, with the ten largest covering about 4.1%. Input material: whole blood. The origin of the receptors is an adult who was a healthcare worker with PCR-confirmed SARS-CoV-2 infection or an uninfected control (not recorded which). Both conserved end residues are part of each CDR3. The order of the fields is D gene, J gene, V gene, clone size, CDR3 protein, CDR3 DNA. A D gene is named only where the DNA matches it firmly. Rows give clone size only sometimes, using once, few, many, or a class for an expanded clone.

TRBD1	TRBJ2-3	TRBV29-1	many	CSVGGQLSTDTQYF	TGCAGCGTTGGGGGACAGCTGAGCACAGATACGCAGTATTTT
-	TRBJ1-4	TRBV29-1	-	CSVPIDSKLFF	TGCAGCGTGCCAATTGACAGTAAACTGTTTTTT
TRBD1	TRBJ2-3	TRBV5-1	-	CASSPRTGSDTQYF	TGCGCCAGCAGCCCTCGGACAGGGTCAGATACGCAGTATTTT
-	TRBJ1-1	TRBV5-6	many	CASSYLFEAFF	TGTGCCAGCAGCTACCTCTTTGAAGCTTTCTTT
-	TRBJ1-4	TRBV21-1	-	CASSKGCRGLRETNEKLFF	TGTGCCAGCAGCAAAGGCTGCAGGGGGCTCAGAGAGACTAATGAAAAACTGTTTTTT
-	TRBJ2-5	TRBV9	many	CASSVATGPQETQYF	TGTGCCAGCAGCGTAGCTACGGGGCCACAAGAGACCCAGTACTTC
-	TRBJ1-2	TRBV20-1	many	CSARDQADYTF	TGCAGTGCTAGAGATCAAGCGGACTACACCTTC
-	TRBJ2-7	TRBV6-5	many	CASSYDGSYEQYF	TGTGCCAGCAGTTATGACGGATCCTACGAGCAGTACTTC
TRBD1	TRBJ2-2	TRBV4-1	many	CASSVQGAGELFF	TGCGCCAGCAGCGTACAGGGGGCCGGGGAGCTGTTTTTT
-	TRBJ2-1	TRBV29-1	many	CSVVGSEGQQFF	TGCAGCGTTGTTGGCTCCGAGGGGCAGCAGTTCTTC
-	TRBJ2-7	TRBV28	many	CASSLSGGRHLYEQYF	TGTGCCAGCAGTTTGAGCGGAGGACGGCATCTCTACGAGCAGTACTTC
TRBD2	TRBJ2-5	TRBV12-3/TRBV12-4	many	CASSPSGRRETQYF	TGTGCCAGCAGCCCCAGCGGGAGAAGAGAGACCCAGTACTTC
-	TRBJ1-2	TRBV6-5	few	CASTKGPNYGYTF	TGTGCCAGCACCAAGGGACCGAACTATGGCTACACCTTC
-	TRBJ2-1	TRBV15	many	CATSRDGPFISSYNEQFF	TGTGCCACCAGCAGAGATGGCCCCTTCATCAGCTCCTACAATGAGCAGTTCTTC
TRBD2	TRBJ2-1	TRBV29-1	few	CSVVLAGRPEQFF	TGCAGCGTTGTACTAGCGGGAAGACCTGAGCAGTTCTTC